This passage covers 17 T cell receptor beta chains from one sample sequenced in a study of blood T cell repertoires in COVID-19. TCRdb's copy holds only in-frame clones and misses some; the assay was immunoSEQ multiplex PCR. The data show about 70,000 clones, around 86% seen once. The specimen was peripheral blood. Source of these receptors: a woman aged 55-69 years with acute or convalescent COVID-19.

CDR3 DNA sequence: TGCGCCAGCAGCTTGAAAGCGGGAGATACCTACGAGCAGTACTTC. Residues: CASSLKAGDTYEQYF. The chain links TRBV5-1 to TRBJ2-7; 8 bases are a match to TRBD2. Germline CDR1 reads SGHRS; CDR2 reads YFSETQ. The CDR3 length is 15 residues. Losses at the gene ends were 1 base for V and 2 bases for J; bases not matched to a gene: 5.

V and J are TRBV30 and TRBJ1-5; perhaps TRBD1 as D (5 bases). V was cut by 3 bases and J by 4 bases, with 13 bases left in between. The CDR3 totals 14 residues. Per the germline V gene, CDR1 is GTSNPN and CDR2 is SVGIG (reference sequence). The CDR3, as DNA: TGTGCCTGGAGCGGGGGTGCAATGAATCAGCCCCAGCATTTT. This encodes CAWSGGAMNQPQHF.

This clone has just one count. The CDR3 nucleotides are TGTGCCAGCAGTCTTAGACTTCGGACAGTCCCGGGCACTGAAGCTTTCTTT. Translating gives CASSLRLRTVPGTEAFF. The V and J genes are TRBV6-6 and TRBJ1-1; perhaps TRBD1 as D (6 bases). The CDR3 has 17 residues. Between the trimmed V and J ends, which lost 5 bases and 4 bases, there was a span of 23 bases. Germline V gene sequence: CDR1 MNHNY, CDR2 SVGAGI (reference sequence).

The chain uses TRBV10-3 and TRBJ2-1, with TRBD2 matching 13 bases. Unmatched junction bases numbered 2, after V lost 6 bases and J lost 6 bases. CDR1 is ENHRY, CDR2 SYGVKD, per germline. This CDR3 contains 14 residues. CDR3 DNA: TGTGCCATCAGGGGGACTAGCGGGGCCAATGAGCAGTTCTTC. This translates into CAIRGTSGANEQFF.

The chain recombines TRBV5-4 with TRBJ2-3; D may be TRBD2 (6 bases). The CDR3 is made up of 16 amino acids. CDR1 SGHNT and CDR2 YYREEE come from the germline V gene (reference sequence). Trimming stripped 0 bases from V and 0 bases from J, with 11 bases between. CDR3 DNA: TGTGCCAGCAGCTTGGACTCGCGGGGAAGCACAGATACGCAGTATTTT. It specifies CASSLDSRGSTDTQYF.

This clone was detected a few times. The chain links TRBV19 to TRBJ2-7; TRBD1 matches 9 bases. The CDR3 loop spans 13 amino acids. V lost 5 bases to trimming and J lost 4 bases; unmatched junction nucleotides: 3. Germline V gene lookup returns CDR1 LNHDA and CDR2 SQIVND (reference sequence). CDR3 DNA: TGTGCCAGTAGTTCGACAGGGGGGTACGAGCAGTACTTC. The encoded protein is CASSSTGGYEQYF.

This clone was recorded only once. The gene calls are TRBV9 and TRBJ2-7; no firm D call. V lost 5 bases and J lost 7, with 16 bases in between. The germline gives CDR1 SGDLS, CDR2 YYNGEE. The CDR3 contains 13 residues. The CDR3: CASSALSDSEQYF. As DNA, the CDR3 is TGTGCCAGCAGTGCCCTTTCAGACTCGGAGCAGTACTTC.

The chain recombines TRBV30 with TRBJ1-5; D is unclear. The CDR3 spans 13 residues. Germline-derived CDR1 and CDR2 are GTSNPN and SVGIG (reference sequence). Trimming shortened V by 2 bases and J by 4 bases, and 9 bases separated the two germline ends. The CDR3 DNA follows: TGTGCCTGGAGTCTGCGGTCTAATCAGCCCCAGCATTTT. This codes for CAWSLRSNQPQHF.

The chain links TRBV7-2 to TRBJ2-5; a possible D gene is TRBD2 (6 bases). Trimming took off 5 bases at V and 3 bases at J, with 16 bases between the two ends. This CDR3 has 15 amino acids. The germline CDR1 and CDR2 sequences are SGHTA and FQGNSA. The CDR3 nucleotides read TGTGCCAGCAGCCCGGGTCATTGGGGGGAAGAGACCCAGTACTTC. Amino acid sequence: CASSPGHWGEETQYF. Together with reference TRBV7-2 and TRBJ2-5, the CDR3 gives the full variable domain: GAGVSQSPSNKVTEKGKDVELRCDPISGHTALYWYRQSLGQGLEFLIYFQGNSAPDKSGLPSDRFSAERTGGSVSTLTIQRTQQEDSAVYLCASSPGHWGEETQYFGPGTRLLVL.

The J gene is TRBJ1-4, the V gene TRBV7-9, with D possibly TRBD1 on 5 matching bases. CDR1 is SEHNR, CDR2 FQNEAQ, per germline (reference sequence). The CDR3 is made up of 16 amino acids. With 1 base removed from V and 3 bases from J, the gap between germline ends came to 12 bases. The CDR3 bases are TGTGCCAGCAGCTTAGTTAGGGGCCAGGCTAATGAAAAACTGTTTTTT. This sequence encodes CASSLVRGQANEKLFF.

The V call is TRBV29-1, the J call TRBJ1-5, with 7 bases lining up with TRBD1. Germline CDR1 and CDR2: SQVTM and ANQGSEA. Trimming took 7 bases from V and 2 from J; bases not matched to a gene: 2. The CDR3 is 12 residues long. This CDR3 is CSAGQGNQPQHF. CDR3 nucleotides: TGCAGCGCCGGACAGGGCAATCAGCCCCAGCATTTT. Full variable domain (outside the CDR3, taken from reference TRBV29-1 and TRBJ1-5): SAVISQKPSRDICQRGTSLTIQCQVDSQVTMMFWYRQQPGQSLTLIATANQGSEATYESGFVIDKFPISRPNLTFSTLTVSNMSPEDSSIYLCSAGQGNQPQHFGDGTRLSIL.

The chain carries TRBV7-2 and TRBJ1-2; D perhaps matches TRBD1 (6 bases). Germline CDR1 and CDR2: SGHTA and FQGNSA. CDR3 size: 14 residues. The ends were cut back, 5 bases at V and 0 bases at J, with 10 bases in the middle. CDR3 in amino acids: CASSTRQANYGYTF. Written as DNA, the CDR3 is TGTGCCAGCAGCACCAGACAGGCTAACTATGGCTACACCTTC.

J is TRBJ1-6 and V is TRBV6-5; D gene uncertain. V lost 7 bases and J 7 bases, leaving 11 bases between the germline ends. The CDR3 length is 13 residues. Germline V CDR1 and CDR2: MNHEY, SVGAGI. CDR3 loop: CASKRAENSPLHF. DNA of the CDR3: TGTGCCAGCAAAAGAGCTGAGAATTCACCCCTCCACTTT.

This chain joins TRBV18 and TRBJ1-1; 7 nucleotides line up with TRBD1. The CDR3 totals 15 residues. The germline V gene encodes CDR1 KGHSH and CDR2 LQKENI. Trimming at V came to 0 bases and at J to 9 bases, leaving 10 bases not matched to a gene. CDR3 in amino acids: CASSPPNRGSGKAFF. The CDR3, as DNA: TGTGCCAGCTCACCACCAAACAGGGGATCTGGTAAAGCTTTCTTT.

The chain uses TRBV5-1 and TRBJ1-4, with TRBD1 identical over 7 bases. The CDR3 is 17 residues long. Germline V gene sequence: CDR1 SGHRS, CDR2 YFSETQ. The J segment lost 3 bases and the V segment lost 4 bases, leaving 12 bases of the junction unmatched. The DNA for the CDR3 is TGCGCCAGCAGCAGGGACAGCATCGGGGGGGCTAATGAAAAACTGTTTTTT. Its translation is CASSRDSIGGANEKLFF.

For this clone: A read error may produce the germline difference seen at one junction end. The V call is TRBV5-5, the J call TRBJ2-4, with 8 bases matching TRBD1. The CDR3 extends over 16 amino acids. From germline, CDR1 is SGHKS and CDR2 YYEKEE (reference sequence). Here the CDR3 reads CASNLGWTGAKNIQYF. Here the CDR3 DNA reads TGTGCCAGCAACTTGGGATGGACAGGGGCCAAAAACATTCAGTACTTC.

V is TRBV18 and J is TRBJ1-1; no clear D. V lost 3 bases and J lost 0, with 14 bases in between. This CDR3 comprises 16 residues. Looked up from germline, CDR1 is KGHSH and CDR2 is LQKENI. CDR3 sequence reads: CASSPRAGPMNTEAFF. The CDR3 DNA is TGTGCCAGCTCACCCCGAGCAGGCCCAATGAACACTGAAGCTTTCTTT.